Presented here are 16 T cell receptor beta chains from one specimen sequenced in a study of shared clonotypes between healthy human individuals. The repertoire was sequenced with immunoSEQ multiplex PCR; TCRdb's copy has only in-frame clones and lacks some. The data show 190,000 or so clones, 85% to 95% seen once. Sequencing was performed on naive CD4+ T cells sorted from blood. Subset denoted: CD45RA+ positively selected. The receptor source for this set is a woman younger than 45 in good health.

The CDR3 loop reads CASSRFGNPQETQYF. The CDR3 DNA is TGCGCCAGCAGCCGATTCGGGAACCCCCAAGAGACCCAGTACTTC. This chain connects TRBV4-1 to TRBJ2-5, with D possibly being TRBD2 (5 bases). Per the germline V gene, CDR1 is MGHRA and CDR2 is YSYEKL. The CDR3 extends over 15 amino acids. V was cut by 4 bases and J by 1 base, with 13 bases left in between.

The genes are TRBV18 and TRBJ2-6; 9 positions match TRBD2. The CDR3 has 18 residues. V shed 3 bases and J 0 bases; nucleotides not matched to a gene: 6. The V gene's germline CDR1 is KGHSH and CDR2 LQKENI. CDR3 in amino acids: CASSPPRGRVSGANVLTF. The DNA for the CDR3 is TGTGCCAGCTCACCGCCCCGCGGGAGGGTCTCTGGGGCCAACGTCCTGACTTTC.

This clone has only one observation. The rearrangement joins TRBV7-6 to TRBJ2-6; D is unresolved. Germline V lookup: CDR1 SGHVS, CDR2 FNYEAQ. With 2 bases removed from V and 0 bases from J, the gap between germline ends came to 8 bases. This CDR3 contains 16 residues. The CDR3 protein is CASSLRLLSGANVLTF. CDR3 bases: TGTGCCAGCAGCTTAAGGTTGCTCTCTGGGGCCAACGTCCTGACTTTC.

The chain recombines TRBV29-1 with TRBJ1-1; D not certain. Trimming removed 2 bases at V and 0 bases at J, with 7 bases between. The CDR3 has 13 amino acids. CDR1 and CDR2 (germline): SQVTM, ANQGSEA. The CDR3 here is CSVERRLNTEAFF. CDR3 DNA: TGCAGCGTTGAAAGGCGATTGAACACTGAAGCTTTCTTT. Complete variable domain (other parts from reference TRBV29-1 and TRBJ1-1): SAVISQKPSRDICQRGTSLTIQCQVDSQVTMMFWYRQQPGQSLTLIATANQGSEATYESGFVIDKFPISRPNLTFSTLTVSNMSPEDSSIYLCSVERRLNTEAFFGQGTRLTVV.

CDR3 loop: CASLKGGALPQRIQYF. The CDR3 coding sequence is TGTGCCAGCTTGAAAGGGGGCGCCCTTCCCCAACGAATTCAGTATTTT. V gene TRBV28 combines with J gene TRBJ2-3; 7 positions match TRBD1. Germline CDR1 MDHEN, CDR2 SYDVKM. Trimming took 8 bases from V and 12 from J; bases not matched to a gene: 23. The CDR3 consists of 16 residues.

V gene TRBV28 combines with J gene TRBJ1-2; 8 bases are shared with TRBD1. Germline-derived CDR1 and CDR2 are MDHEN and SYDVKM. This CDR3 comprises 17 residues. J lost 1 base, V lost 2 bases, and 9 bases had no gene match. The DNA for the CDR3 is TGTGCCAGCAGTTTAGAGCAGGGGGCGATAGGTAACTATGGCTACACCTTC. This gives the protein CASSLEQGAIGNYGYTF.

Here the CDR3 reads CAISDGDSHSYEQYF. The CDR3 DNA is TGTGCCATCAGTGACGGGGACAGCCACTCCTACGAGCAGTACTTC. V and J are TRBV10-3 and TRBJ2-7; 7 bases agree with TRBD1. The CDR3 has 15 amino acids. CDR1 and CDR2 from the germline V gene are ENHRY and SYGVKD. V gave up 3 bases and J gave up 0 bases; unmatched junction bases: 5.

Worth noting for this clone: The junction does not match germline at one end; this may be a read error. The chain links TRBV5-1 to TRBJ2-7, with D possibly matching TRBD2 (5 bases). This CDR3 region has 14 residues. The germline V gene encodes CDR1 SGHRS and CDR2 YFSETQ. DNA of the CDR3: TGCGCCAGCAGTTTGGAAAGCGGCTCCTACGAGCAGTACTTC. Its protein is CASSLESGSYEQYF. The whole variable domain, filled in from reference TRBV5-1 and TRBJ2-7, reads KAGVTQTPRYLIKTRGQQVTLSCSPISGHRSVSWYQQTPGQGLQFLFEYFSETQRNKGNFPGRFSGRQFSNSRSEMNVSTLELGDSALYLCASSLESGSYEQYFGPGTRLTVT.

The chain recombines TRBV2 with TRBJ1-6, with no clear D. Germline CDR1 and CDR2: SNHLY and FYNNEI. The CDR3 extends over 12 amino acids. V was trimmed by 7 bases and J by 5 bases, leaving 6 bases between them. CDR3 in DNA: TGTGCCAGCACGAGTAATAATTCACCCCTCCACTTT. It specifies CASTSNNSPLHF.

V gene TRBV5-1 combines with J gene TRBJ2-7; the match to TRBD2 covers 10 bases. The CDR3 is made up of 13 amino acids. The trim removed 5 bases at V and 1 base at J, leaving 0 bases unmatched. The V gene's germline CDR1 is SGHRS and CDR2 YFSETQ. The CDR3 here is CASRTSGSYEQYF. In DNA, the CDR3 is TGCGCCAGCAGGACTAGCGGGTCCTACGAGCAGTACTTC.

V is TRBV4-2 and J is TRBJ1-3, with TRBD1 as a possible D gene (5 bases). The CDR3 covers 16 residues. CDR1 LGHNA and CDR2 YNFKEQ come from the germline V gene. V lost 0 bases and J 3 bases, leaving 12 bases between the germline ends. This CDR3 reads CASSQDGARLGNTIYF. The CDR3 DNA reads TGTGCCAGCAGCCAAGATGGGGCGAGACTTGGAAACACCATATATTTT.

The chain uses TRBV6-5 and TRBJ1-5, with 7 bases that match TRBD1. This CDR3 contains 13 residues. The germline gives CDR1 MNHEY, CDR2 SVGAGI. V dropped 5 bases and J dropped 6; count of bases not matched to a gene: 4. Here the CDR3 DNA reads TGTGCCAGCAGTAGAGACAGGGTTCAGCCCCAGCATTTT. Its translation is CASSRDRVQPQHF.

Only one count was recorded for this clone. The gene calls are TRBV27 and TRBJ2-5, with unresolved D. CDR3 length: 13 amino acids. V lost 4 bases and J lost 0, with 6 bases in between. Germline V lookup: CDR1 MNHEY, CDR2 SMNVEV (reference sequence). For the CDR3, the DNA is TGTGCCAGCAGTTCGTCGGACCAAGAGACCCAGTACTTC. This sequence encodes CASSSSDQETQYF.

V usage is TRBV29-1 and J usage is TRBJ2-7; 7 nucleotides align to TRBD1. Germline CDR1 reads SQVTM; CDR2 reads ANQGSEA. This CDR3 comprises 14 residues. Trimming at V came to 7 bases and at J to 5 bases, leaving 14 bases not matched to a gene. The CDR3 coding sequence is TGCAGCGGCGGAATGACCAGGGGGTCCGACGAGCAGTACTTC. This sequence encodes CSGGMTRGSDEQYF.

This clone was seen a single time. This chain links TRBV7-2 with TRBJ2-7; the D is unclear. The CDR3 extends over 14 amino acids. Trimming left V 0 bases short and J 2 bases short, with 8 bases between. Germline CDR1 reads SGHTA; CDR2 reads FQGNSA. In nucleotides, the CDR3 is TGTGCCAGCAGCTTAGCACGACTGACCTACGAGCAGTACTTC. This translates into CASSLARLTYEQYF.

The chain has TRBV6-5 and TRBJ1-1; weak D call: TRBD1 (5 bases). The length of the CDR3 is 13 residues. V lost 7 bases to trimming and J lost 5 bases, with 14 bases between them. From germline, CDR1 is MNHEY and CDR2 SVGAGI. CDR3 residues: CASTQGHRTEAFF. CDR3 nucleotide sequence: TGTGCCAGCACCCAGGGTCATCGGACTGAAGCTTTCTTT.